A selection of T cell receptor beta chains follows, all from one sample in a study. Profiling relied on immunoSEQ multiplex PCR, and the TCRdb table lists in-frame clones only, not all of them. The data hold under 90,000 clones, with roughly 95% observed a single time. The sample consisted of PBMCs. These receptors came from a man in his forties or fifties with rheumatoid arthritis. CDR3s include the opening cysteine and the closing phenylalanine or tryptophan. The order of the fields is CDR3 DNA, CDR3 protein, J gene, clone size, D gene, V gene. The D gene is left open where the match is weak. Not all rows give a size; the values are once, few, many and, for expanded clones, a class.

TGTGCCAGCGCTGGACAGTATGAGCCCCAGCATTTT,CASAGQYEPQHF,TRBJ1-5,-,-,TRBV6-5
TGCAGCTCTTACGGCGGCAGAGAAACTAACTATGGCTACACCTTC,CSSYGGRETNYGYTF,TRBJ1-2,-,-,TRBV29-1
TGTGCCAGCAGCACAAACAGGGGCCCCCTATATGGCTACACCTTC,CASSTNRGPLYGYTF,TRBJ1-2,once,TRBD1,TRBV27
TGTGCCAGCAGTTCCCCCGGGACAGGGGAATATGAGCAGTTCTTC,CASSSPGTGEYEQFF,TRBJ2-1,-,TRBD1,TRBV6-2/TRBV6-3
TGTGCCAGCAGTGGAGTAGACAGGGGGGACACTGAAGCTTTCTTT,CASSGVDRGDTEAFF,TRBJ1-1,-,TRBD1,TRBV27
TGTGCCAGCACCTCCAGAGGGGCGGGTGAAGCTTTCTTT,CASTSRGAGEAFF,TRBJ1-1,-,-,TRBV12-3/TRBV12-4
TGTGCCAGCCAGAACACCGGGGAGCTGTTTTTT,CASQNTGELFF,TRBJ2-2,-,-,TRBV18
TGTGCCACCAAGGGCGCAGGGTTACGGGAAAAACTGTTTTTT,CATKGAGLREKLFF,TRBJ1-4,-,-,TRBV19
TGTGCCAGCAGCCCAGACTCGAACGGCCACGAGCAGTACTTC,CASSPDSNGHEQYF,TRBJ2-7,-,-,TRBV7-3
TGTGCCAGCAGCGAGGGACGTTTGAACCAGGGGACTGAAGCTTTCTTT,CASSEGRLNQGTEAFF,TRBJ1-1,-,-,TRBV2
TGCGCCAGCAGCCAAGGGGTGGACAGGGATAGGGAGACCCAGTACTTC,CASSQGVDRDRETQYF,TRBJ2-5,-,TRBD1,TRBV4-3
TGTGCCAGCAGCTATACAGGGGGACGTGACACCATATATTTT,CASSYTGGRDTIYF,TRBJ1-3,once,TRBD1,TRBV28
TGTGCCAGCAGCTCGGGACAGCCACCCTATGGCTACACCTTC,CASSSGQPPYGYTF,TRBJ1-2,-,TRBD1,TRBV7-9
TGTGCCAGCAGCAAGCGGGAAACCTACAATGAGCAGTTCTTC,CASSKRETYNEQFF,TRBJ2-1,-,TRBD2,TRBV11-3
TGTGCCAGCAGCCGTGGTGGCAGCTACTTC,CASSRGGSYF,TRBJ2-7,-,-,TRBV5-8
TGTGCCAGCAGCGCGGGACAGCGGACCATGAACACTGAAGCTTTCTTT,CASSAGQRTMNTEAFF,TRBJ1-1,once,TRBD1,TRBV11-2
TGTGCCAGCAGCCCTAGCGATCGGACAGGGCGGGAGTGGGGGATCTTC,CASSPSDRTGREWGIF,TRBJ2-7,-,-,TRBV7-2
TGTGCCACCAGTCAAGGGGGCTCTGGGGCCAACGTCCTGACTTTC,CATSQGGSGANVLTF,TRBJ2-6,-,-,TRBV24-1
TGCGCCAGCAGCTCCCGCCAGGGGGCCGATGTTAATGAAAAACTGTTTTTT,CASSSRQGADVNEKLFF,TRBJ1-4,-,TRBD1,TRBV5-1
TGTGCCAGCAGTTACCCCAGGGTCGATCAGCCCCAGCATTTT,CASSYPRVDQPQHF,TRBJ1-5,few,-,TRBV6-5
TGTGCCACCAGTGATACCGGGACTAGCGGGAGTCCGTGGGAGCAGTACTTC,CATSDTGTSGSPWEQYF,TRBJ2-7,-,TRBD2,TRBV24-1
TGTGCCAGCAGCTTAGACAGGGCCAGCACAGATACGCAGTATTTT,CASSLDRASTDTQYF,TRBJ2-3,-,-,TRBV7-8
TGTGCCAGCAGCCCGCGGGACACGGACTACGAGCAGTACTTC,CASSPRDTDYEQYF,TRBJ2-7,-,-,TRBV6-5
TGTGCCAGCAGCTTAATCAGAGGCTCGGACAATCAGCCCCAGCATTTT,CASSLIRGSDNQPQHF,TRBJ1-5,-,-,TRBV7-9
TGTGCCAGCAGGCCTACCGGGACTAGCGTCTCCTACGAGCAGTACTTC,CASRPTGTSVSYEQYF,TRBJ2-7,-,TRBD2,TRBV7-9
TGTGCCAGCACAAGTACAGGAGGACTAGCTAACTATGGCTACACCTTC,CASTSTGGLANYGYTF,TRBJ1-2,-,-,TRBV2
TGCGCCAGCACCGCTGGGACAGGCCTCTCCTACGAGCAGTACTTC,CASTAGTGLSYEQYF,TRBJ2-7,-,TRBD1,TRBV5-1
TGTGCCAGCAGCAGACGGACCCTGATGGGATTGGGTGAAAAACTGTTTTTT,CASSRRTLMGLGEKLFF,TRBJ1-4,-,-,TRBV2
TGTGCCACCAGTGGACGGGGGCGCGACACCGGGGAGCTGTTTTTT,CATSGRGRDTGELFF,TRBJ2-2,-,-,TRBV24-1
TGTGCCAGCAGTTTAACCCTAGCGGGCAGCACAGATACGCAGTATTTT,CASSLTLAGSTDTQYF,TRBJ2-3,-,TRBD2,TRBV28
TGTGCCACCAGTGAGGGACAGGGAACTGAAGCTTTCTTT,CATSEGQGTEAFF,TRBJ1-1,-,TRBD1,TRBV24-1
TGTGCCAGTAGTATAAACAGCGCTATGTATGGCTACACCTTC,CASSINSAMYGYTF,TRBJ1-2,-,-,TRBV19
TGTGCCAGCAGCGCTAGCGGGAGTTCGTCCGAGCAGTACTTC,CASSASGSSSEQYF,TRBJ2-7,-,TRBD2,TRBV9
TGCGCCAGCAGCTGGAGGAGCCAGGACTCTCTAAAGGGGGCTGGAAACACCATATATTTT,CASSWRSQDSLKGAGNTIYF,TRBJ1-3,once,-,TRBV5-1
TGTGCCAGCAGTGAATTTTTGCGGGGGCTAGGTAATTCACCCCTCCACTTT,CASSEFLRGLGNSPLHF,TRBJ1-6,-,-,TRBV2
TGCGCCAGCAGTGTCCAGCGGGACAATGAGCAGTTCTTC,CASSVQRDNEQFF,TRBJ2-1,-,-,TRBV10-1
TGTGCCAGCAGCCCTGAGGTCGCAGGGGCGTATCAGCCCCAGCATTTT,CASSPEVAGAYQPQHF,TRBJ1-5,-,-,TRBV28
TGTGCCAGCAAGACAGGGGGAGGCAATCAGCCCCAGCATTTT,CASKTGGGNQPQHF,TRBJ1-5,-,TRBD1,TRBV2
TGTGCCAGCAGTGAAGATGGTCTAGCGGGAGCATTTTACGAGCAGTACTTC,CASSEDGLAGAFYEQYF,TRBJ2-7,-,TRBD2,TRBV2
TGTGCCAGTAGTGTCGGACTAGCGGGGACCTACGAGCAGTACTTC,CASSVGLAGTYEQYF,TRBJ2-7,-,TRBD2,TRBV19
TGTGCCAGCAGCTTAGAGGGAGGTTCCGCGGCTGAGCAGTTCTTC,CASSLEGGSAAEQFF,TRBJ2-1,few,-,TRBV13
TGTGCCAGCAGCTATGGACTAGCGGTGTACAATGAGCAGTTCTTC,CASSYGLAVYNEQFF,TRBJ2-1,-,TRBD2,TRBV5-6
TGTGCCTGGAGTGTACTTCTGACAGGCAATTCACCCCTCCACTTT,CAWSVLLTGNSPLHF,TRBJ1-6,-,-,TRBV30
TGTGCCAGCAGCTCGGGGAGGGGGGACGAGCAGTACTTC,CASSSGRGDEQYF,TRBJ2-7,-,-,TRBV7-2
TGTGCCAGCAGAAGGGACACCGGGAACACTGAAGCTTTCTTT,CASRRDTGNTEAFF,TRBJ1-1,-,-,TRBV6-4